This T cell receptor (beta chain) was captured in a study of cytomegalovirus exposure and HLA in healthy donors. It was with 60 Vbeta and 13 Jbeta primers that the PCR ran. The protocol was immunoSEQ multiplex PCR, while the TCRdb copy is restricted to in-frame clones and leaves out a portion. The repertoire holds approximately 190,000 clones, with about nine tenths as singletons. The source material was PBMCs. The source of this sequence is a boy aged 2 to 9 in good health and CMV-seronegative.

The CDR3 nucleotides read TGTGCCAGCAGCCTAGACCCCACTAGCGACGAGCAGTACTTC. Residues: CASSLDPTSDEQYF. The chain is built from TRBV4-2 and TRBJ2-7; 7 bases are a match to TRBD2. Per germline, CDR1 LGHNA and CDR2 YNFKEQ. CDR3 length equals 14 residues. The junction had 8 bases not matched to a gene; V was cut back by 4 bases and J by 5 bases.